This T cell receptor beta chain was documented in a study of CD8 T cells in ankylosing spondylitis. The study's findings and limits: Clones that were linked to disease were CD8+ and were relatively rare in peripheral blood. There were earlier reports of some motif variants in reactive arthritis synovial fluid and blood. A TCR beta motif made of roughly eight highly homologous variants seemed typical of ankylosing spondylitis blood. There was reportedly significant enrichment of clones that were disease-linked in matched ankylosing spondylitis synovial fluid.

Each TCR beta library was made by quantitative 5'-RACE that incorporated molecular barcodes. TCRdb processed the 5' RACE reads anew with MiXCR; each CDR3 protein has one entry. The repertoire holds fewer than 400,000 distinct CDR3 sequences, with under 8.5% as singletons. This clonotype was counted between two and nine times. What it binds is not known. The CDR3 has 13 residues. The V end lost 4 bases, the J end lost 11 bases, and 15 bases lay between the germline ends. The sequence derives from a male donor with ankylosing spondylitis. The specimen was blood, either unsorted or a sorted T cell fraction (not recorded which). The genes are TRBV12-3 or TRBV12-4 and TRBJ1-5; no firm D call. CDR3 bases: TGTGCCAGCAGTTCAGATCCGCTCCTGGCCCAGCATTTT. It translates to CASSSDPLLAQHF.